This note documents a single TCR beta chain sequence. Measured with immunoSEQ multiplex PCR; TCRdb has only the in-frame clones, and not every one. The profile shows tens of thousands of clones, about 91% of them singletons. This entry is derived from a study of blood T cell repertoires in COVID-19. Trimming cost V 6 bases and J 5 bases; bases outside gene matches: 7. The CDR3 covers 15 residues. Germline CDR1 and CDR2: MDHEN and SYDVKM. Material: peripheral blood. The V and J genes are TRBV28 and TRBJ2-1; 10 bases are a match to TRBD2. The receptor comes from a woman over 75 with acute or convalescent COVID-19. The CDR3 protein is CASRRSGGTHNEQFF. CDR3 sequence (DNA): TGTGCCAGCAGGCGTAGCGGGGGGACACACAATGAGCAGTTCTTC.